A single sample is the source of the 12 T cell receptor beta chains below, sequenced in a study of blood T cells in healthy people across ages. Through a sample-barcoded 5' primer and a J-beta primer mix, a second PCR was run for roughly 7 to 12 cycles. One entry per CDR3 protein results from TCRdb running MiXCR on the 5' RACE reads. This table has under 2,000,000 distinct CDR3 sequences, about 50% appearing once. Material for sequencing was blood. All receptors come from a woman in her 40s in good health.

The chain combines TRBV7-6 with TRBJ2-7, with D perhaps being TRBD1 or TRBD2 (6 bases each). Germline-derived CDR1 and CDR2 are SGHVS and FNYEAQ. The CDR3 sequence is 17 residues long. V shed 4 bases and J shed 3 bases, with 22 bases lying between them. The CDR3 sequence is CASSSRQTGGGIYEQYF. The CDR3, as DNA: TGTGCCAGCAGCTCCAGACAGACCGGAGGGGGTATCTACGAGCAGTACTTC.

A few counts support this clonotype. V usage is TRBV4-2 and J usage is TRBJ2-1, with 9 bases aligning to TRBD2. This CDR3 comprises 16 residues. V trimming: 0 bases; J trimming: 6 bases; junction bases outside the gene matches: 6. Germline CDR1 is LGHNA and CDR2 is YNFKEQ. The chain's CDR3 is CASSQDIGGGANEQFF. DNA of the CDR3: TGTGCCAGCAGCCAAGATATTGGCGGGGGGGCCAATGAGCAGTTCTTC.

The table lists this clonotype with a few counts. V gene TRBV2 combines with J gene TRBJ2-5; 10 bases align to TRBD2. V dropped 2 bases and J dropped 1; count of bases not matched to a gene: 13. Per the germline V gene, CDR1 is SNHLY and CDR2 is FYNNEI. The CDR3 loop spans 19 amino acids. The CDR3 coding sequence is TGTGCCAGCAGTGAATCGGTGGCTAGCGGGGGCCATCCCCAAGAGACCCAGTACTTC. Its protein is CASSESVASGGHPQETQYF.

The table lists this clonotype with a few counts. The J gene is TRBJ2-3, the V gene TRBV4-1; 13 bases line up with TRBD2. V was pared by 5 bases and J by 2 bases, with 7 bases of the junction left unmatched. The CDR3 totals 17 residues. Looked up from germline, CDR1 is MGHRA and CDR2 is YSYEKL. The CDR3 nucleotides are TGCGCCAGCAGCAAGACCGGACTAGCGGGGGTCACAGATACGCAGTATTTT. This translates into CASSKTGLAGVTDTQYF.

The chain links TRBV7-2 to TRBJ1-5; TRBD1 matches 7 bases. The CDR3 is made up of 15 amino acids. After removal of 6 bases from V and 0 bases from J, the junction contained 5 bases not matched to a gene. Germline V gene data show CDR1 as SGHTA and CDR2 as FQGNSA. In nucleotides, the CDR3 is TGTGCCAGCAGTCGGGACAGACCTAGCAATCAGCCCCAGCATTTT. Translation gives CASSRDRPSNQPQHF.

The J gene is TRBJ2-1, the V gene TRBV20-1, with D unclear. CDR1 and CDR2 (germline): DFQATT, SNEGSKA (reference sequence). The CDR3 is 15 residues long. With 3 bases removed from V and 0 bases from J, the gap between germline ends came to 12 bases. The CDR3 coding sequence is TGCAGTGCTAGGGGCGCCCAGAGCTCCTACAATGAGCAGTTCTTC. It yields the protein CSARGAQSSYNEQFF.

J is TRBJ2-7 and V is TRBV9; 9 nucleotides line up with TRBD2. The last part of the DNA fits TRBJ2-5 better; the J call may be wrong. Germline V gene lookup returns CDR1 SGDLS and CDR2 YYNGEE. The CDR3 runs 14 residues. The CDR3 protein is CASSVSGGLETQYF. In nucleotides, the CDR3 is TGTGCCAGCAGCGTAAGCGGGGGGCTGGAGACCCAGTACTTC.

The chain employs TRBV3-1 and TRBJ2-1, with TRBD1 identical over 8 bases. The DNA matches TRBJ2-7 better at its end, which makes the J call doubtful. Germline V lookup: CDR1 LGHDT, CDR2 YNNKEL (reference sequence). The CDR3 loop spans 17 amino acids. The CDR3 here is CASSHGIPGQVPYEQYF. The CDR3 nucleotides are TGTGCCAGCAGCCATGGTATCCCGGGACAGGTACCCTACGAGCAGTACTTC.

The gene calls are TRBV4-3 and TRBJ1-2, with a possible D match to TRBD1 (6 bases). This CDR3 region has 14 residues. Trimming shortened V by 0 bases and J by 8 bases, and 13 bases separated the two germline ends. CDR1 is LGHNA and CDR2 is YSLEER in the germline V gene. The CDR3 DNA reads TGCGCCAGCAGCCAAGAACGGGGGGCGTGGGGCTACACCTTC. Its translation: CASSQERGAWGYTF.

CDR3 DNA sequence: TGTGCCAGCGAATTCTACCAAGAGACCCAGTACTTC. Amino acid sequence: CASEFYQETQYF. The V call is TRBV6-6, the J call TRBJ2-5; D unresolved. The CDR3 loop spans 12 amino acids. Trimming cost V 8 bases and J 0 bases, with 7 bases left between them. Germline CDR1 MNHNY, CDR2 SVGAGI (reference sequence).

The rearrangement joins TRBV4-3 to TRBJ2-5; 9 positions agree with TRBD1. V lost 0 bases and J lost 7; bases outside the gene matches: 9. The length of the CDR3 is 16 residues. Germline CDR1 and CDR2: LGHNA and YSLEER. In DNA form, the CDR3 reads TGCGCCAGCAGCCAAGATAGGACAGGGGTCTCAGGGACCCAGTACTTC. Encoded protein: CASSQDRTGVSGTQYF.

J is TRBJ2-1 and V is TRBV11-1, with TRBD1 matching over 7 bases. The germline gives CDR1 SGHAT, CDR2 FQDESV (reference sequence). Trimming cost V 5 bases and J 6 bases; bases outside gene matches: 10. This CDR3 region has 15 residues. In DNA form, the CDR3 reads TGTGCCAGCAGCCCCAGGGGGACCAGGGCCAATGAGCAGTTCTTC. Translated, it gives CASSPRGTRANEQFF.